This T cell receptor beta chain was documented in a study of tumour-infiltrating T cells in Burkitt lymphoma. As for the study in general: This cohort included all epidemiological subtypes of Burkitt lymphoma. Overall and progression-free survival were predicted by productive clonality. Findings and caveats of the study: Many Burkitt lymphoma patients shared several public clonotypes.

Of note for this clone: Its antigen is unidentified.

Between the trimmed V and J ends, which lost 3 bases and 1 base, there was a span of 12 bases. Germline loops: CDR1 LGHNA, CDR2 YSLEER. This CDR3 is built from 15 residues. The assay was immunoSEQ multiplex PCR, and TCRdb's table has in-frame clones only and misses some. This sample carries approximately 46,000 clones, roughly 30% of them seen once, and the ten largest clones take 2.9%. The sequence was collected from a human donor with Burkitt lymphoma. Sequencing was done on a sample of tumor tissue. The V and J genes are TRBV4-3 and TRBJ1-1; D gene ambiguous. CDR3 region: CASSHLWAQNTEAFF. CDR3 coding DNA: TGCGCCAGCAGCCATCTCTGGGCACAGAACACTGAAGCTTTCTTT.